This T cell receptor beta chain stems from a study of shared clonotypes between healthy human individuals. Study findings and constraints: Naive subsets generally had larger estimated richness than memory subsets.

Study processing details: In the immunoSEQ data, sequences were junction-only and lacked quality scores, so filtering differed. The method was immunoSEQ multiplex PCR; TCRdb's version includes in-frame clones alone and lacks a portion of them. The V and J calls and the clone size are those of that table, but D and trimming were determined from the DNA. The data show more than 2,000,000 clones, more than 80% seen once. This CDR3 spans 15 amino acids. CDR1 MGHRA and CDR2 YSYEKL come from the germline V gene. Trimming took off 3 bases at V and 5 bases at J, with 17 bases between the two ends. With respect to this clone: The antigen is unknown.

The sequencing input was naive CD4+ T cells sorted from blood. The subset: CD45RA+ positively selected. The chain employs TRBV4-1 and TRBJ2-7; D remains unclear. This TCR derives from a man aged 18 to 29 in good health. The CDR3 DNA is TGCGCCAGCAGCCAGAACGTGGTGCCTCGAAACGAGCAGTACTTC. Translation gives CASSQNVVPRNEQYF.